This T cell receptor beta chain was profiled in a study of tumor and adjacent non-tumor tissue in lung cancer. Whole-study context: Histology: around 13 adenocarcinoma, a couple of squamous cell carcinoma, 1 small cell lung cancer. The study, taken as a whole, reports: Tumor tissue had significantly higher TCR diversity than normal lung. Top 100 clones took a larger repertoire share in normal lung.

RNA was extracted from bulk tissue without any cell sorting. Comment on this clonotype: No antigen is known for it.

TCRbeta libraries were built with three rounds of nested PCR, modified from ARM-PCR. MiXCR, run by TCRdb on the multiplex PCR reads, gives a single entry per CDR3 protein. Among fewer than 120,000 distinct CDR3 sequences listed, 75% to 90% were seen once. The source is a man between 65 and 85 years old with non-small cell lung cancer. What was sequenced was lung tumor tissue.

Written as DNA, the CDR3 is TGTGCCAGCAGCCCGAGAGGGGACTACTTAGGAGGCAATCAGCCCCAGCATTTT. Protein: CASSPRGDYLGGNQPQHF. The J gene is TRBJ1-5, the V gene TRBV12-3 or TRBV12-4, with D perhaps TRBD1 (5 bases). CDR3 length: 18 amino acids. Trimming left V 6 bases short and J 2 bases short, with 23 bases between.